The T cell receptor beta chain under discussion was sequenced for a study of response to subunit inactivated influenza vaccine. Broader study findings: The authors suggested that few new T cells are recruited per seasonal influenza vaccination.

This clonotype has only a few counts. Its specificity is not known. TCRdb independently ran MiXCR on the RT-PCR reads; one entry per CDR3 protein. The sample has hundreds of thousands of distinct CDR3 sequences; roughly 15% are singletons. The CDR3 is 15 amino acids. With 8 bases removed from V and 2 bases from J, the gap between germline ends came to 16 bases. The source was PBMCs from blood, collected 14 to 15 days before vaccination. The chain is built from TRBV12-3 or TRBV12-4 and TRBJ2-1, with D tentatively TRBD2 (5 bases). The clonotype comes from a man aged 45-65 years who received an inactivated influenza vaccine. The CDR3 loop is CASGTSGGPYNEQFF. The CDR3 DNA reads TGTGCCAGCGGTACCAGCGGAGGCCCCTACAATGAGCAGTTCTTC.